The 8 T cell receptor delta chains below come from one sample, sequenced in a study of γδ T cells in repeated Plasmodium falciparum infection listed by TCRdb under 2021. Receptor libraries were prepared by multiplex PCR. TCRdb lists the instrument as Illumina MiSeq. TCRdb reprocessed the public reads with the caller CATT; rows with the same DNA were merged afterwards. This sample comprises some 51,000 delta-chain clones, 1.5% to 2% of them detected only once. Of the sample, approximately 24% falls within the top ten clones. For bulk TCR repertoire analysis, Vgamma9/Vdelta2+ and Vdelta2-negative gammadelta T cell populations were flow-sorted out of peripheral blood mononuclear cells. Sequenced material: gamma-delta T cells from blood. The receptors originated from a pool of human donors (malaria-infected and uninfected, not separated).

This clone was seen a few times. Translating this DNA gives a protein that differs at residue 5 from the TCRdb one, which belongs to a much larger clone; a read error is likely, and the protein shown is this translation. The J gene is TRDJ1, the V gene TRDV2; TRDD3 matches 7 bases. The J gene, missing from TCRdb, was assigned here through DNA to germline matching. Trimming cost V 3 bases and J 0 bases; bases outside gene matches: 12. This CDR3 comprises 17 residues. Per germline, CDR1 GEAIGNYY and CDR2 EKD. The CDR3 protein is CACDAGPTGDYTDKLIF. Written as DNA, the CDR3 is TGTGCCTGTGACGCCGGCCCTACTGGGGATTACACCGATAAACTCATCTTT.

On this clone: A single base is all that separates this from a far larger clone, so a read error is likely. This specimen includes other DNA sequences encoding the same CDR3. V gene TRDV3 combines with J gene TRDJ1; tentatively, D is TRDD3 (6 bases). TCRdb does not report a J gene; here it was assigned by matching the DNA to germline references. The CDR3 consists of 24 residues. The germline CDR1 and CDR2 sequences are TVYSNPD and GDNSRS (reference sequence). V was shortened by 2 bases and J by 0 bases, with 43 bases between the two germline ends. CDR3 protein: CAFYHHFSRARQTGDGWNTDKLIF. CDR3 sequence (DNA): TGTGCCTTTTACCACCACTTTTCAAGGGCACGACAGACAGGGGATGGATGGAACACCGATAAACTCATCTTT.

A note on this clone: A far larger clone is just one base off, so this is likely a read error. Other nucleotide sequences from this sample produce the same CDR3. Here the CDR3 DNA reads TGTGCCTGTGACCCACTTCCCACTGCAATTGGGGGATACGGGGGCACCGATAAACTCATCTTT. Translated: CACDPLPTAIGGYGGTDKLIF. The chain has TRDV2 and TRDJ1; 11 nucleotides match TRDD3. The J gene comes from matching the DNA to germline here; TCRdb lacks it. This CDR3 has 21 amino acids. In germline, CDR1 is GEAIGNYY, CDR2 EKD. Trimming at V came to 3 bases and at J to 1 base, leaving 21 bases not matched to a gene.

Points on this clone: A far larger clone lies a single base away; this is likely a read error. Other DNA variants within this sample encode the same CDR3. The chain has TRDV3 and TRDJ1; TRDD3 aligns across 13 bases. The J gene comes from matching the DNA to germline here; TCRdb lacks it. Germline V gene sequence: CDR1 TVYSNPD, CDR2 GDNSRS (reference sequence). This CDR3 is built from 24 residues. CDR3: CAFRAYATYWGIRRSRTNTDKLIF. CDR3 coding DNA: TGTGCTTTTCGGGCCTACGCGACGTACTGGGGGATACGCAGGAGTAGGACTAACACCGATAAACTCATCTTT.

This sequence joins TRDV1 and TRDJ1; 10 positions match TRDD3. The J gene is not listed in TCRdb, so it was assigned here from a DNA match to germline. The V and J ends lost 0 bases and 2 bases, in that order; junction bases with no gene match: 12. CDR1 TSWWSYY and CDR2 QGS come from the germline V gene. The CDR3 contains 19 residues. As DNA, the CDR3 is TGTGCTCTTGGGGAACTACGTCCTTACTGGGGGATCCAGACCGATAAACTCATCTTT. Protein product: CALGELRPYWGIQTDKLIF.

The table lists this clone with a few counts. This likely came from a read error, as a far larger clone is one base away. Other DNA sequences within the sample encode an identical CDR3. The chain employs TRDV1 and TRDJ1; TRDD3 matches 8 bases. This CDR3 region has 23 residues. After removal of 4 bases from V and 5 bases from J, the junction contained 33 bases not matched to a gene. CDR1 is TSWWSYY, CDR2 QGS, per germline. CDR3: CALGVPSIPFHSTGGRAQDKLIF. As DNA, the CDR3 is TGTGCTCTTGGGGTTCCGTCGATTCCCTTCCACAGTACTGGGGGGCGAGCCCAGGATAAACTCATCTTT.

This clone was picked up many times. The TCRdb protein comes from a much larger clone and disagrees with this DNA's translation at residue 11, likely due to a read error; the protein given here is derived from the DNA. This chain joins TRDV2 and TRDJ1, with 8 positions matching TRDD3. Losses at the gene ends were 0 bases for V and 3 bases for J; bases not matched to a gene: 14. CDR3 size: 18 residues. The germline gives CDR1 GEAIGNYY, CDR2 EKD. The CDR3 sequence is CACDTGSLLGVHPDKLIF. The CDR3 region has the DNA TGTGCCTGTGACACCGGTTCCTTACTGGGGGTGCACCCCGATAAACTCATCTTT.

This clone was recorded a few times. TCRdb attributes to this sequence the protein of a much larger clone, which differs from the DNA translation at residue 13; a read error is likely, and the protein displayed is translated from the DNA. The CDR3 DNA sequence: TGTGCTCTTGGGGAAGCGGTAGGAACGGTCAAAACTACGTACTGGGGGATACGCACCGATAAACTCATCTTT. Its translation is CALGEAVGTVKTTYWGIRTDKLIF. V usage is TRDV1 and J usage is TRDJ1, with 13 nucleotides matching TRDD3. This CDR3 comprises 24 residues. Germline values: CDR1 TSWWSYY, CDR2 QGS. Trimming removed 2 bases from V and 1 base from J; junction bases left unmatched: 25.